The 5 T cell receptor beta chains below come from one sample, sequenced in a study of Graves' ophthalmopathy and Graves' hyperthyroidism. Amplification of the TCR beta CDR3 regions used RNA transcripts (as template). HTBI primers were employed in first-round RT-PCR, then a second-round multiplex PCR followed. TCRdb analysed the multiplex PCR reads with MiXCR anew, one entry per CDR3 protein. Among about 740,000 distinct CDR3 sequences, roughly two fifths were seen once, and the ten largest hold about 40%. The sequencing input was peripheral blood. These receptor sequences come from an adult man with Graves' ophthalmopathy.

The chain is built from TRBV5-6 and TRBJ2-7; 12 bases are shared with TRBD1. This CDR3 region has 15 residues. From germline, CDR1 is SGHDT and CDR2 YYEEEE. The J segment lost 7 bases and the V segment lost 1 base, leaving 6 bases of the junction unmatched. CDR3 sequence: CASSLLGQGAQEQYF. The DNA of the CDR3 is TGTGCCAGCAGCTTGCTGGGACAGGGGGCGCAAGAGCAGTACTTC. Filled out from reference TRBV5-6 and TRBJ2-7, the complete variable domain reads DAGVTQSPTHLIKTRGQQVTLRCSPKSGHDTVSWYQQALGQGPQFIFQYYEEEERQRGNFPDRFSGHQFPNYSSELNVNALLLGDSALYLCASSLLGQGAQEQYFGPGTRLTVT.

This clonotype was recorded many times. CDR3 nucleotides: TGCGCCAGCAGCCAGGCGTTGGGCCGAGGGACCCTCCACTTT. Amino acids: CASSQALGRGTLHF. The chain combines TRBV4-3 with TRBJ1-6; D is unclear. V was pared by 3 bases and J by 14 bases, with 17 bases between. The CDR3 totals 14 residues. Germline-derived CDR1 and CDR2 are LGHNA and YSLEER.

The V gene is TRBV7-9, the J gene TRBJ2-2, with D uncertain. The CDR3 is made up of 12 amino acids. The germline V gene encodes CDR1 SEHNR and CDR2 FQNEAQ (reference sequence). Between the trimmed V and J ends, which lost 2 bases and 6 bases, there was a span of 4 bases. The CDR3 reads CASSLRPGELFF. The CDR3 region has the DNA TGTGCCAGCAGCTTACGGCCCGGGGAGCTGTTTTTT.

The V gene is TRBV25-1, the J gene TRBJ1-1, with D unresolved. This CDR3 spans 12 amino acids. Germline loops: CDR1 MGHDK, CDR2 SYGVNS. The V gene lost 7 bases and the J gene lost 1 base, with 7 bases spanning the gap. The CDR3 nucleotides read TGTGCCAGCACCTCCGGGAACACTGAAGCTTTCTTT. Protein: CASTSGNTEAFF.

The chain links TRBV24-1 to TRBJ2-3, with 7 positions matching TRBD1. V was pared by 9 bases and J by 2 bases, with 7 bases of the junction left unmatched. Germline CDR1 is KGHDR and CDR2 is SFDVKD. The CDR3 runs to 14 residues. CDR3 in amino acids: CATGPGGSTDTQYF. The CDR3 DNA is TGTGCCACCGGACCAGGGGGTTCCACAGATACGCAGTATTTT.